This T cell receptor beta chain is drawn from a study of blood T cell repertoires in COVID-19. Germline values: CDR1 SGHRS, CDR2 YFSETQ. This CDR3 has 14 residues. Trimming stripped 2 bases from V and 5 bases from J, with 11 bases between. TCRdb's copy holds only in-frame clones and misses some; the assay was immunoSEQ multiplex PCR. The sample includes around 140,000 clones, about 89% of them seen just once. Source material: peripheral blood. The rearrangement uses TRBV5-1 and TRBJ1-3; D perhaps matches TRBD1 (5 bases). The TCR originated in a man aged 50-60 years with active COVID-19. CDR3 loop: CASSLGGERNTIYF. CDR3 sequence (DNA): TGCGCCAGCAGCTTAGGAGGGGAGAGAAACACCATATATTTT.